Presented here are 19 T cell receptor beta chains from one specimen sequenced in a study of CXCR3-negative and CXCR3-positive naive CD8 T cells. Libraries of TRB cDNA were made by 5' RACE and carried UMIs. Each CDR3 protein gets one entry in TCRdb, which reprocessed the 5' RACE reads and gives no DNA. This sample carries 150,000 or so distinct CDR3 sequences, with around 0.27% going to the ten biggest clones. Sequencing was done on a sample of naive CXCR3- CD8+ T cells from blood. Subset described: CD45RO-CCR7+CD27+CD95- naive CD8+ T cells lacking CXCR3 (TNR3-). These receptor sequences come from a human donor in good health. Some clones in this sample may be carry-over from other donors' samples.

The chain carries TRBV20-1 and TRBJ2-7; TCRdb outputs TRBD1, but without DNA this stays unchecked. Germline-derived CDR1 and CDR2 are DFQATT and SNEGSKA (reference sequence). There are 15 residues in the CDR3. CDR3 residues: CSARVYPGQGDEQYF.

The rearrangement uses TRBV29-1 and TRBJ2-3; TCRdb's D call of TRBD1 is untestable without DNA. Germline V gives CDR1 SQVTM, CDR2 ANQGSEA. The CDR3 is 15 residues long. The CDR3: CSVVRSGQGLDTQYF.

The CDR3 loop reads CASSLGPDGYEQYF. V is TRBV27 and J is TRBJ2-7; TCRdb's D call of TRBD2 is untestable without DNA. CDR3 length equals 14 residues. Germline V gene data show CDR1 as MNHEY and CDR2 as SMNVEV (reference sequence).

This sequence joins TRBV29-1 and TRBJ2-1; TCRdb gives TRBD2 as the D gene, but with no DNA this cannot be confirmed. CDR3 length: 14 residues. Germline loops: CDR1 SQVTM, CDR2 ANQGSEA. The CDR3 sequence is CSARGTFRANEQFF.

This chain joins TRBV3-1 and TRBJ2-7. The length of the CDR3 is 13 residues. Per germline, CDR1 LGHDT and CDR2 YNNKEL (reference sequence). CDR3 region: CASSQDKAYEQYF.

This chain connects TRBV6-6 to TRBJ2-2. The CDR3 spans 16 residues. The germline V gene has CDR1 MNHNY and CDR2 SVGAGI (reference sequence). This CDR3 reads CASSYSQRANTGELFF.

The rearrangement links TRBV4-1 to TRBJ2-7; no DNA is available, so the TRBD1 call from TCRdb remains unchecked. This CDR3 contains 14 residues. Per the germline V gene, CDR1 is MGHRA and CDR2 is YSYEKL. CDR3 sequence reads: CASSPGPESYEQYF.

The chain joins TRBV13 to TRBJ2-2; checking the TCRdb D call of TRBD1 is not possible without DNA. The CDR3 runs 15 residues. CDR1 PRHDT and CDR2 FYEKMQ come from the germline V gene (reference sequence). The CDR3 spells CASSQRTGNTGELFF. Looking up the rest from reference TRBV13 and TRBJ2-2 gives the full variable domain: AAGVIQSPRHLIKEKRETATLKCYPIPRHDTVYWYQQGPGQDPQFLISFYEKMQSDKGSIPDRFSAQQFSDYHSELNMSSLELGDSALYFCASSQRTGNTGELFFGEGSRLTVL.

The V and J genes are TRBV29-1 and TRBJ1-5. Germline V gene lookup returns CDR1 SQVTM and CDR2 ANQGSEA. CDR3 length: 12 residues. CDR3 region: CSVEDWGQPQHF.

V and J are TRBV6-4 and TRBJ2-3; no DNA is available, so the TRBD2 call from TCRdb remains unchecked. The CDR3 totals 15 residues. Germline CDR1 MRHNA, CDR2 SNTAGT. The CDR3 loop reads CASSASGGATDTQYF.

The rearrangement links TRBV29-1 to TRBJ2-7. This CDR3 comprises 12 residues. Germline CDR1 and CDR2: SQVTM and ANQGSEA. The CDR3 reads CSVGESSYEQYF.

This chain uses TRBV7-3 with TRBJ1-1. CDR1 is SGHTA, CDR2 FQGTGA, per germline. The CDR3 loop spans 13 amino acids. CDR3 loop: CASSLSLGTEAFF.

The chain has TRBV29-1 and TRBJ1-1; TCRdb's assignment of TRBD1 cannot be checked, as there is no DNA. There are 12 residues in the CDR3. Germline CDR1 is SQVTM and CDR2 is ANQGSEA. CDR3 sequence: CSVEDLGTGPFF. The full variable domain, its missing parts supplied by reference TRBV29-1 and TRBJ1-1, is SAVISQKPSRDICQRGTSLTIQCQVDSQVTMMFWYRQQPGQSLTLIATANQGSEATYESGFVIDKFPISRPNLTFSTLTVSNMSPEDSSIYLCSVEDLGTGPFFGQGTRLTVV.

This chain joins TRBV29-1 and TRBJ2-1; TCRdb reports TRBD2, a call that lacks DNA to check it against. Germline V gives CDR1 SQVTM, CDR2 ANQGSEA. The length of the CDR3 is 12 residues. CDR3 residues: CSVRGGLNEQFF.

J is TRBJ1-1 and V is TRBV28; TCRdb selects TRBD1, and the lack of DNA leaves this call unchecked. Germline-derived CDR1 and CDR2 are MDHEN and SYDVKM. This CDR3 is built from 14 residues. The CDR3 here is CASSFPGGDTEAFF.

This chain connects TRBV29-1 to TRBJ2-5; TCRdb's D call, TRBD1, is unchecked because there is no DNA. Per germline, CDR1 SQVTM and CDR2 ANQGSEA. CDR3 length: 12 residues. The CDR3 protein is CSATGKWETQYF. The complete variable domain, with remaining parts taken from reference TRBV29-1 and TRBJ2-5, reads SAVISQKPSRDICQRGTSLTIQCQVDSQVTMMFWYRQQPGQSLTLIATANQGSEATYESGFVIDKFPISRPNLTFSTLTVSNMSPEDSSIYLCSATGKWETQYFGPGTRLLVL.

The chain uses TRBV13 and TRBJ2-7; TCRdb outputs TRBD1, but without DNA this stays unchecked. The CDR3 extends over 14 amino acids. Germline-derived CDR1 and CDR2 are PRHDT and FYEKMQ (reference sequence). CDR3 sequence reads: CASSSGAQGNEQYF.

V gene TRBV29-1 combines with J gene TRBJ2-1. The germline gives CDR1 SQVTM, CDR2 ANQGSEA. This CDR3 spans 12 amino acids. CDR3 loop: CSSWGLRNEQFF.

The chain joins TRBV28 to TRBJ1-1; TCRdb proposes TRBD1, but this gene call is untestable without DNA. The CDR3 is 15 residues long. Germline V CDR1 and CDR2: MDHEN, SYDVKM. The CDR3 spells CASSLSGTGGTEAFF.